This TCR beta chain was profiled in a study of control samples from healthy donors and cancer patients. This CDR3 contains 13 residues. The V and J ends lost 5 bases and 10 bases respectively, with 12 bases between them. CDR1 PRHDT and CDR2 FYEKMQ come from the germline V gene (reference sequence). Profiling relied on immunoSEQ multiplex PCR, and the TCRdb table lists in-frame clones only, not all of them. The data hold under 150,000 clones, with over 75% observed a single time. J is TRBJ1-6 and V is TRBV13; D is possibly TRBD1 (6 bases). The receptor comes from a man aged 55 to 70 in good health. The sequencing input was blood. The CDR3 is CASSPGQTSPLHF. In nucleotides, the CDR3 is TGTGCCAGCAGCCCTGGACAGACCTCACCCCTCCACTTT.